These 25 T cell receptor beta chains were sequenced from one sample in a study of T cells in Graves' hyperthyroidism and ophthalmopathy. TCR beta CDR3 region amplification was performed from RNA transcripts. An initial round of RT-PCR targeting the TCR CDR3 relied on the HTBI primer set. TCRdb redid the calling of the multiplex PCR reads with MiXCR, one entry per CDR3 protein. The data hold roughly 500,000 distinct CDR3 sequences, with approximately 48% observed a single time. The sample taken for sequencing was peripheral blood or thyroid tissue (not recorded which). The origin of the receptors is an adult woman with Graves' disease, either hyperthyroidism or ophthalmopathy (not recorded which).

A word on this clonotype: A read error may explain this, as a much larger clone is one base away. V and J are TRBV7-9 and TRBJ1-2; D remains ambiguous. Trimming took 5 bases from V and 0 from J, leaving 16 bases between them. The germline gives CDR1 SEHNR, CDR2 FQNEAQ (reference sequence). The CDR3 is 16 amino acids. The CDR3, as DNA: TGTGCCAGCAGCATGGACCGACCTTCCACTAACTATGGCTACACCTTC. It translates to CASSMDRPSTNYGYTF.

This clonotype has a count of ten or more. This chain uses TRBV4-3 with TRBJ1-5, with D uncertain. Trimming cost V 0 bases and J 5 bases, with 8 bases left between them. The germline V gene has CDR1 LGHNA and CDR2 YSLEER. This CDR3 comprises 14 residues. The CDR3 spells CASSQDIGDQPQHF. DNA for the CDR3: TGCGCCAGCAGCCAAGATATCGGCGATCAGCCCCAGCATTTT.

The J gene is TRBJ1-5, the V gene TRBV10-3; D uncertain. Germline values: CDR1 ENHRY, CDR2 SYGVKD. The germline V and J ends were trimmed by 10 bases and 2 bases, with 18 bases remaining between them. The CDR3 sequence is 15 residues long. CDR3 loop: CASMSRQGRNQPQHF. The CDR3 DNA follows: TGTGCCAGCATGAGTCGCCAAGGACGCAATCAGCCCCAGCATTTT.

There are a few counts of this clonotype. J is TRBJ1-2 and V is TRBV2, with a tentative D call TRBD1 (5 bases). Per the germline V gene, CDR1 is SNHLY and CDR2 is FYNNEI. The CDR3 totals 13 residues. V lost 5 bases and J 1 base, leaving 8 bases between the germline ends. CDR3 DNA sequence: TGTGCCAGCAGTTGGGGGAATAACTATGGCTACACCTTC. It translates to CASSWGNNYGYTF.

This clonotype was detected many times. The genes are TRBV20-1 and TRBJ1-4; D may be TRBD1 (5 bases). CDR3 length: 14 residues. Trimming pared 4 bases from V and 4 bases from J, leaving 13 bases between. Germline CDR1 and CDR2: DFQATT and SNEGSKA (reference sequence). CDR3 in amino acids: CSAKRTPDNEKLFF. In nucleotides, the CDR3 is TGCAGTGCTAAAAGGACACCGGATAATGAAAAACTGTTTTTT.

In its sample, this clonotype was seen many times. The chain couples TRBV2 to TRBJ1-6; 7 bases line up with TRBD1. V trimming: 5 bases; J trimming: 0 bases; junction bases outside the gene matches: 1. Looked up from germline, CDR1 is SNHLY and CDR2 is FYNNEI. This CDR3 has 15 amino acids. CDR3 sequence reads: CASSRDSSYNSPLHF. CDR3 nucleotide sequence: TGTGCCAGCAGTAGGGACAGCTCCTATAATTCACCCCTCCACTTT.

The chain links TRBV7-9 to TRBJ2-7, with TRBD1 identical over 8 bases. The J call is uncertain, as TRBJ2-5 better fits the DNA end. Germline-derived CDR1 and CDR2 are SEHNR and FQNEAQ (reference sequence). The CDR3 totals 12 residues. The CDR3 here is CASRTGAKTQYF. The DNA for the CDR3 is TGTGCCAGCAGGACAGGGGCAAAGACCCAGTACTTC.

The chain uses TRBV4-1 and TRBJ1-2; D possibly corresponds to TRBD1 (5 bases). Trimming cost V 4 bases and J 8 bases, with 14 bases left between them. From germline, CDR1 is MGHRA and CDR2 YSYEKL. The CDR3 is 13 residues long. For the CDR3, the DNA is TGCGCCAGCAGCCGCGGACAACTTTGGGGCTACACCTTC. It encodes CASSRGQLWGYTF.

The V and J genes are TRBV19 and TRBJ2-5, with TRBD2 as a possible D gene (6 bases). Germline assignment: CDR1 LNHDA and CDR2 SQIVND (reference sequence). Trimming cost V 0 bases and J 2 bases, with 10 bases left between them. The CDR3 is 15 amino acids. The CDR3: CASSIEGRTQETQYF. The CDR3, as DNA: TGTGCCAGTAGTATAGAGGGGAGGACGCAAGAGACCCAGTACTTC. Looking up the rest from reference TRBV19 and TRBJ2-5 gives the full variable domain: DGGITQSPKYLFRKEGQNVTLSCEQNLNHDAMYWYRQDPGQGLRLIYYSQIVNDFQKGDIAEGYSVSREKKESFPLTVTSAQKNPTAFYLCASSIEGRTQETQYFGPGTRLLVL.

The chain is built from TRBV29-1 and TRBJ1-1; unclear D gene. V gave up 4 bases and J gave up 5 bases, with 5 bases separating them. Germline CDR1 and CDR2: SQVTM and ANQGSEA. This CDR3 contains 10 residues. This CDR3 reads CSVAATEAFF. CDR3 in DNA: TGCAGCGTTGCCGCGACTGAAGCTTTCTTT.

This clonotype was seen a handful of times. The chain links TRBV28 to TRBJ1-5; D is uncertain. Germline CDR1 MDHEN, CDR2 SYDVKM. Trimming pared 3 bases from V and 0 bases from J, leaving 9 bases between. CDR3 size: 15 residues. The CDR3 nucleotides read TGTGCCAGCAGTTTGCTAGGGTATAGCAATCAGCCCCAGCATTTT. This encodes CASSLLGYSNQPQHF. Together with reference TRBV28 and TRBJ1-5, the CDR3 gives the full variable domain: DVKVTQSSRYLVKRTGEKVFLECVQDMDHENMFWYRQDPGLGLRLIYFSYDVKMKEKGDIPEGYSVSREKKERFSLILESASTNQTSMYLCASSLLGYSNQPQHFGDGTRLSIL.

This clonotype showed up many times. The chain links TRBV28 to TRBJ2-5; D not resolved. Germline V CDR1 and CDR2: MDHEN, SYDVKM. The CDR3 extends over 14 amino acids. V lost 7 bases and J lost 5, with 17 bases in between. In DNA, the CDR3 is TGTGCCAGCAACGGAGTACGGCCCGGGGAGACCCAGTACTTC. Its protein is CASNGVRPGETQYF.

Ten or more counts support this clonotype. This chain connects TRBV7-8 to TRBJ2-6, with D perhaps matching TRBD1 or TRBD2 (5 bases each). CDR1 and CDR2 from the germline V gene are SGHVS and FQNEAQ. Trimming removed 1 base from V and 1 base from J, with 20 bases in between. The CDR3 is 20 amino acids. The CDR3 region has the DNA TGTGCCAGCAGCTTAGGTGGGGTGGGGACGAGACTTTCTGGGGCCAACGTCCTGACTTTC. Amino acids: CASSLGGVGTRLSGANVLTF.

This clonotype was seen ten or more times. The rearrangement uses TRBV19 and TRBJ2-7; D perhaps matches TRBD1 (6 bases). The CDR3 contains 14 residues. Germline V gene lookup returns CDR1 LNHDA and CDR2 SQIVND (reference sequence). V was shortened by 6 bases and J by 9 bases, with 21 bases between the two germline ends. CDR3 loop: CASSPQGQLRGQYF. The CDR3, as DNA: TGTGCCAGTAGCCCTCAGGGACAATTACGAGGGCAGTACTTC.

A note on this clonotype: A read error may produce the germline difference seen at one junction end. The gene calls are TRBV29-1 and TRBJ2-6; the D gene is possibly TRBD1 (5 bases). Germline lookup yields CDR1 SQVTM and CDR2 ANQGSEA. The CDR3 has 13 residues. CDR3 sequence (DNA): TGCAGCGTTAGTAGCTCTGGGGCCAACGTCCTGGCTTTC. Translating it yields CSVSSSGANVLAF.

The J gene is TRBJ1-2, the V gene TRBV24-1; no clear D. Trimming cost V 4 bases and J 6 bases, with 14 bases left between them. The germline CDR1 and CDR2 sequences are KGHDR and SFDVKD. The CDR3 has 14 amino acids. In nucleotides, the CDR3 is TGTGCCACCAGTGACCCCCGGGCGATGCATGGCTACACCTTC. As protein: CATSDPRAMHGYTF.

This chain links TRBV7-8 with TRBJ2-6; no definite D call. This CDR3 is built from 17 residues. Trimming removed 3 bases from V and 0 bases from J, with 12 bases in between. Germline V gene sequence: CDR1 SGHVS, CDR2 FQNEAQ. The CDR3 DNA sequence: TGTGCCAGCAGCTTGACGGAACCGAACTCTGGGGCCAACGTCCTGACTTTC. As protein: CASSLTEPNSGANVLTF. The complete variable domain, with remaining parts taken from reference TRBV7-8 and TRBJ2-6, reads GAGVSQSPRYKVAKRGQDVALRCDPISGHVSLFWYQQALGQGPEFLTYFQNEAQLDKSGLPSDRFFAERPEGSVSTLKIQRTQQEDSAVYLCASSLTEPNSGANVLTFGAGSRLTVL.

The chain links TRBV10-2 to TRBJ2-7; 7 nucleotides match TRBD1. The CDR3 extends over 15 amino acids. The junction had 14 bases not matched to a gene; V was cut back by 7 bases and J by 5 bases. Germline-derived CDR1 and CDR2 are WSHSY and SAAADI. The CDR3 DNA reads as TGCGCCAGCACGGACTGGCGAGGGGGCTTTGACGAGCAGTACTTC. It specifies CASTDWRGGFDEQYF.

Of note for this clonotype: This likely comes from a read error, as the CDR3 has no conserved phenylalanine or tryptophan at its end. The limits of the CDR3 on the DNA are not certain, so only TCRdb's listed CDR3 is given. V gene TRBV19 combines with J gene TRBJ1-1. Per the germline V gene, CDR1 is LNHDA and CDR2 is SQIVND (reference sequence). Including both end residues, the CDR3 is 8 amino acids long. CDR3 amino acids: CATGRRAS.

This chain links TRBV24-1 with TRBJ1-1; no clear D. The CDR3 consists of 14 residues. Germline V CDR1 and CDR2: KGHDR, SFDVKD. The V end was cut by 7 bases, the J end by 0 bases, with 11 bases between. The CDR3, as DNA: TGTGCCACCAGGGACGGAGGTGTGAACACTGAAGCTTTCTTT. Its protein product is CATRDGGVNTEAFF.

The chain couples TRBV29-1 to TRBJ2-5, with TRBD1 matching over 7 bases. With V trimmed by 7 bases and J by 1 base, 9 bases remained unmatched. This CDR3 spans 14 amino acids. CDR1 is SQVTM and CDR2 is ANQGSEA in the germline V gene. The DNA for the CDR3 is TGCAGCGCATCAGGACAGGACCTCCAAGAGACCCAGTACTTC. This sequence encodes CSASGQDLQETQYF.

Only a few counts were recorded for this clonotype. The chain is built from TRBV7-9 and TRBJ2-5, with 9 positions matching TRBD2. Germline values: CDR1 SEHNR, CDR2 FQNEAQ (reference sequence). Losses at the gene ends were 8 bases for V and 4 bases for J; bases not matched to a gene: 17. The CDR3 sequence is 17 residues long. CDR3 sequence: CASSPPASGKGGETQYF. For the CDR3, the DNA is TGTGCCAGCTCACCACCGGCTAGCGGGAAAGGAGGAGAGACCCAGTACTTC.

The chain has TRBV2 and TRBJ2-2; tentatively, D is TRBD2 (7 bases). The germline V gene encodes CDR1 SNHLY and CDR2 FYNNEI. V shed 5 bases and J shed 6 bases, with 13 bases lying between them. This CDR3 contains 14 residues. The CDR3 DNA follows: TGTGCCAGCAGTTCAGAAGGGGGGGCCGGGGAGCTGTTTTTT. Amino acids: CASSSEGGAGELFF.

This clonotype was seen at least ten times. V and J are TRBV20-1 and TRBJ2-5; D is uncertain. The CDR3 is 11 amino acids. The ends were cut back, 7 bases at V and 0 bases at J, with 6 bases in the middle. Per the germline V gene, CDR1 is DFQATT and CDR2 is SNEGSKA (reference sequence). For the CDR3, the DNA is TGCAGTGTTACGTACCAAGAGACCCAGTACTTC. It encodes CSVTYQETQYF.

This rearrangement joins TRBV7-2 to TRBJ2-7; TRBD1 or TRBD2 may be the D gene (5 bases each). Germline-derived CDR1 and CDR2 are SGHTA and FQGNSA. The CDR3 covers 13 residues. The ends were cut back, 2 bases at V and 10 bases at J, with 15 bases in the middle. The CDR3 loop reads CASSLPGTQAQYF. DNA for the CDR3: TGTGCCAGCAGCTTACCCGGGACCCAGGCTCAGTACTTC.